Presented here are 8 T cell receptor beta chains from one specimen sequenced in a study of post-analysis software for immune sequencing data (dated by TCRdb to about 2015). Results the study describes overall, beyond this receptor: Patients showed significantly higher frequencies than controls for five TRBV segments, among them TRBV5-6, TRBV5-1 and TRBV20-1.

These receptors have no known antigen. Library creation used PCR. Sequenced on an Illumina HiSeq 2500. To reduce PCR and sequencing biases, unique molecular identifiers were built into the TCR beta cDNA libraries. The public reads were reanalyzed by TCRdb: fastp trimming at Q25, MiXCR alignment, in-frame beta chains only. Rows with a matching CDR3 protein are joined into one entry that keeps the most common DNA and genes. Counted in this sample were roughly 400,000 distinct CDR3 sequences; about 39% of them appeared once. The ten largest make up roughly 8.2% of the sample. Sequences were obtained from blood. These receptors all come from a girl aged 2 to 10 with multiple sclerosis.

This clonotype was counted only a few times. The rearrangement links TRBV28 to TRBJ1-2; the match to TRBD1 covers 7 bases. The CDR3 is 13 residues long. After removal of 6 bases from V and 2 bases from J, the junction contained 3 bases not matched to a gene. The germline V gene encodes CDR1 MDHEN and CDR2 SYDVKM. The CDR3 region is CASRETGNYGYTF. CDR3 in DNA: TGTGCCAGCAGGGAGACAGGGAACTATGGCTACACCTTC.

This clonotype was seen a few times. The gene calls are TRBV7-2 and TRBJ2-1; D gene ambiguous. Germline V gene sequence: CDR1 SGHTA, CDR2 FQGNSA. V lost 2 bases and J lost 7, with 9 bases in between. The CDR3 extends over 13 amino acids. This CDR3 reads CASSLPGANEQFF. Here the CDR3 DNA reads TGTGCCAGCAGCTTACCCGGTGCAAATGAGCAGTTCTTC.

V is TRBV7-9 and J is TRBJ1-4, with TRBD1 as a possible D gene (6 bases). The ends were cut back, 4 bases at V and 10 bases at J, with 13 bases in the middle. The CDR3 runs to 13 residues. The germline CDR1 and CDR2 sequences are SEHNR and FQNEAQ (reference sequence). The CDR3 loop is CASSSTGSGKLFF. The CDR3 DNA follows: TGTGCCAGCAGCTCGACAGGTAGCGGAAAACTGTTTTTT.

The chain's CDR3 is CSAIRDRGHEQYF. The CDR3 DNA follows: TGCAGTGCTATCCGGGACAGGGGCCACGAGCAGTACTTC. The chain has TRBV20-1 and TRBJ2-7, with 10 bases identical to TRBD1. Germline V CDR1 and CDR2: DFQATT, SNEGSKA (reference sequence). The CDR3 has 13 amino acids. V lost 4 bases, J lost 5 bases, and 5 bases stayed unmatched.

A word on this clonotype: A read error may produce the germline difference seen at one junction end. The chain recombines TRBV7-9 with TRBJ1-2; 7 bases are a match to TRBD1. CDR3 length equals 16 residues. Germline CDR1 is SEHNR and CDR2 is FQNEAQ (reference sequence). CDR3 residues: CAGSQGQSGTVYGYTF. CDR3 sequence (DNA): TGTGCCGGCAGCCAAGGACAAAGCGGGACAGTTTATGGCTACACCTTC.

CDR3 coding DNA: TGTGCCAGCAGAGGTCCCGGGACTAATAAAGAGACCCAGTACTTC. It specifies CASRGPGTNKETQYF. The rearrangement uses TRBV27 and TRBJ2-5; 7 bases line up with TRBD2. After removal of 6 bases from V and 3 bases from J, the junction contained 10 bases not matched to a gene. Per germline, CDR1 MNHEY and CDR2 SMNVEV (reference sequence). The CDR3 has 15 amino acids.

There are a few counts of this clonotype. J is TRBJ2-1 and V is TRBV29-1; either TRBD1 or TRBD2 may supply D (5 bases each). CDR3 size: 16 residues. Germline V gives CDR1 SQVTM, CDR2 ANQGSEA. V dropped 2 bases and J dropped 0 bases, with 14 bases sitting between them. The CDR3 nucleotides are TGCAGCGTTGAACCCCGGGACGCCAGCTCCTACAATGAGCAGTTCTTC. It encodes CSVEPRDASSYNEQFF.

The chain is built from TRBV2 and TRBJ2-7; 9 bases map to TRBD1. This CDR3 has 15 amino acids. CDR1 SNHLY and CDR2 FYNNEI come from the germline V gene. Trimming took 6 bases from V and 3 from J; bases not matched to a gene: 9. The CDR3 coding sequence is TGTGCCAGCAGCGTAGGACAGGGGAAGGGCTACGAGCAGTACTTC. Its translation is CASSVGQGKGYEQYF.